The next 12 T cell receptor beta chains were all read from a single sample in a study of blood T cells in healthy people across ages. Through a sample-barcoded 5' primer and a J-beta primer mix, a second PCR was run for about 6 to 12 cycles. TCRdb re-analysed the 5' RACE reads in MiXCR, keeping a single row per CDR3 protein. The sample records approximately 490,000 distinct CDR3 sequences, less than 25% being singletons. These data were also reused for a study on T cells of mothers and their children.

The sample was blood. These receptors were taken from a boy between 10 and 17 years old in good health.

In DNA, the CDR3 is TGCGCCAGCAGCCTATTCCCCGTCACCCTTCGGCGAGAGACCCAGTACTTC. Its translation is CASSLFPVTLRRETQYF. The chain combines TRBV5-1 with TRBJ2-5; D is ambiguous. Germline CDR1 is SGHRS and CDR2 is YFSETQ. CDR3 length: 17 residues. Trimming stripped 4 bases from V and 4 bases from J, with 23 bases between.

V and J are TRBV30 and TRBJ2-4, with D possibly TRBD1 on 6 matching bases. Germline CDR1 and CDR2: GTSNPN and SVGIG (reference sequence). The CDR3 is 13 residues long. V lost 2 bases and J 1 base, leaving 6 bases between the germline ends. CDR3: CAWSTGAKNIQYF. Here the CDR3 DNA reads TGTGCCTGGAGTACAGGGGCCAAAAACATTCAGTACTTC.

The chain couples TRBV27 to TRBJ1-2; no firm D call. The V end was cut by 4 bases, the J end by 0 bases, with 12 bases between. The CDR3 covers 15 residues. CDR1 MNHEY and CDR2 SMNVEV come from the germline V gene (reference sequence). This chain's CDR3 is CASSYGEPTNYGYTF. The CDR3 nucleotides are TGTGCCAGCAGTTACGGGGAGCCCACTAACTATGGCTACACCTTC.

The chain employs TRBV10-3 and TRBJ1-5; D gene unclear. The CDR3 covers 13 residues. With 5 bases removed from V and 4 bases from J, the gap between germline ends came to 9 bases. Germline CDR1 reads ENHRY; CDR2 reads SYGVKD. CDR3 sequence reads: CAISPGPNQPQHF. The CDR3 DNA is TGTGCCATCAGTCCGGGCCCAAATCAGCCCCAGCATTTT.

The rearrangement joins TRBV11-2 to TRBJ2-2; TRBD2 matches 12 bases. Germline CDR1 SGHAT, CDR2 FQNNGV. The CDR3 sequence is 19 residues long. Unmatched junction bases numbered 14, after V lost 5 bases and J lost 4 bases. In nucleotides, the CDR3 is TGTGCCAGCAGCAACCTGGGACTAGCGGGCATCGGGGGCACCGGGGAGCTGTTTTTT. It translates to CASSNLGLAGIGGTGELFF.

This clonotype was found many times. The chain has TRBV28 and TRBJ2-4; D is unresolved. The germline CDR1 and CDR2 sequences are MDHEN and SYDVKM. V was cut by 8 bases and J by 3 bases, with 8 bases left in between. There are 12 residues in the CDR3. The CDR3 DNA is TGTGCCAGCGGGGTCGTCAAAAACATTCAGTACTTC. This encodes CASGVVKNIQYF. Together with reference TRBV28 and TRBJ2-4, the CDR3 gives the full variable domain: DVKVTQSSRYLVKRTGEKVFLECVQDMDHENMFWYRQDPGLGLRLIYFSYDVKMKEKGDIPEGYSVSREKKERFSLILESASTNQTSMYLCASGVVKNIQYFGAGTRLSVL.

This clonotype was detected a few times. With a much larger clone just one base away, this may be a read error. The J gene is TRBJ1-1, the V gene TRBV7-2; D not resolved. The CDR3 covers 13 residues. Looked up from germline, CDR1 is SGHTA and CDR2 is FQGNSA. V was shortened by 2 bases and J by 7 bases, with 11 bases between the two germline ends. CDR3 protein: CASSLILGSEAFF. Written as DNA, the CDR3 is TGTGCCAGCAGCTTAATTTTAGGCAGTGAAGCTTTCTTT.

Only a few counts were recorded for this clonotype. V is TRBV7-9 and J is TRBJ2-6; weak D call: TRBD1 (5 bases). There are 17 residues in the CDR3. CDR1 and CDR2 from the germline V gene are SEHNR and FQNEAQ (reference sequence). Trimming removed 2 bases at V and 2 bases at J, with 13 bases between. The CDR3 loop reads CASSLQYRSAGANVLTF. CDR3 coding DNA: TGTGCCAGCAGCTTACAGTACAGGTCCGCTGGGGCCAACGTCCTGACTTTC.

This clonotype was seen a handful of times. The chain recombines TRBV7-8 with TRBJ2-3; no clear D. The CDR3 extends over 15 amino acids. Germline V gene data show CDR1 as SGHVS and CDR2 as FQNEAQ. The V and J ends lost 5 bases and 0 bases respectively, with 12 bases between them. CDR3 DNA: TGTGCCAGCAGCCCACGGACGGTTAGCACAGATACGCAGTATTTT. It is translated as CASSPRTVSTDTQYF.

The chain is built from TRBV20-1 and TRBJ2-4, with TRBD2 matching 8 bases. Losses at the gene ends were 5 bases for V and 3 bases for J; bases not matched to a gene: 6. CDR3 length equals 14 residues. Looked up from germline, CDR1 is DFQATT and CDR2 is SNEGSKA (reference sequence). In DNA, the CDR3 is TGCAGTGCTGGGCCTCGGGGGGGCAAAAACATTCAGTACTTC. Translating gives CSAGPRGGKNIQYF.

V usage is TRBV5-1 and J usage is TRBJ2-3; unclear D gene. The CDR3 spans 15 residues. From germline, CDR1 is SGHRS and CDR2 YFSETQ. The ends were cut back, 0 bases at V and 2 bases at J, with 10 bases in the middle. The CDR3 DNA sequence: TGCGCCAGCAGCTTGGAGCATGCAAACACAGATACGCAGTATTTT. Translating it yields CASSLEHANTDTQYF.

CDR3 in DNA: TGCGCCAGCAGCCAAGGTTTTGAGTTGGAGGATGAAAAACTGTTTTTT. It specifies CASSQGFELEDEKLFF. The J gene is TRBJ1-4, the V gene TRBV4-3; unclear D gene. CDR3 length: 16 amino acids. V lost 1 base and J 6 bases, leaving 15 bases between the germline ends. Germline loops: CDR1 LGHNA, CDR2 YSLEER.